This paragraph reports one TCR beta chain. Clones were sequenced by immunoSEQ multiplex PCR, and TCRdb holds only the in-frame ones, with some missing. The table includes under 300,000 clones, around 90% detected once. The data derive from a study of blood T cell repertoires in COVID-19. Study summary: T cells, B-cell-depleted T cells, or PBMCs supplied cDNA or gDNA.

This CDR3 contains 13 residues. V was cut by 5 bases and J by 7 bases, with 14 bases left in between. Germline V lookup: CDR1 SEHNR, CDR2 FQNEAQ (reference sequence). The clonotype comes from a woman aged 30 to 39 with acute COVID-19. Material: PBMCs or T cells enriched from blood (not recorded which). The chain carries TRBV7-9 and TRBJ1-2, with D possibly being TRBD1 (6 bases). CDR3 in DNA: TGTGCCAGCAGCCCAGGGGACGAGTCTGGCTACACCTTC. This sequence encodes CASSPGDESGYTF.